The rows below give T cell receptor beta chains drawn from one sample of a study of OX40 agonist ivuxolimab in advanced cancers. Clones were sequenced by immunoSEQ multiplex PCR, and TCRdb holds only the in-frame ones, with some missing. The sample has approximately 69,000 clones; roughly 83% are singletons. The sample was CD4+ or CD8+ T cells sorted from blood, taken in a trial of the OX40 agonist ivuxolimab. Source of these receptors: an adult with an advanced solid tumor such as melanoma, head and neck, liver or kidney cancer. Both conserved end residues are part of each CDR3. A D gene is named only where the DNA matches it firmly. Clone size is not always given. Where it is, it says once, few, many or a class for expanded clones.

DNA	CDR3	V	D	size	J
TGTGCCAGCAGCGTAGACGGGACCGGGACGGTGAACACTGAAGCTTTCTTT	CASSVDGTGTVNTEAFF	TRBV9	.	.	TRBJ1-1
TGTGCCAGCAGCACCCTAGATGTCCCCGGGGAGCTGTTTTTT	CASSTLDVPGELFF	TRBV11-2	.	.	TRBJ2-2
TGCGCCAGCAGCCCCGGACAGGGGGAAATAGATACGCAGTATTTT	CASSPGQGEIDTQYF	TRBV4-1	TRBD1	.	TRBJ2-3
TGTGCCAGTAGCCCCCCCGGACAACTGGACTACGAGCAGTACTTC	CASSPPGQLDYEQYF	TRBV19	.	.	TRBJ2-7
TGCGCCAGCAGCGCACAGGGCCCGCACAGTCAAGAGACCCAGTACTTC	CASSAQGPHSQETQYF	TRBV5-1	.	.	TRBJ2-5
TGTGCCAGCAGCTCCGGACAGGGGTCTAATGAAAAACTGTTTTTT	CASSSGQGSNEKLFF	TRBV5-6	TRBD1	.	TRBJ1-4
TGTGCCAGCAGTTTGAGGGCGGGGAGGAATGAGCCCCAGCATTTT	CASSLRAGRNEPQHF	TRBV27	.	.	TRBJ1-5
TGTGCCAGCAGCCCGCAGACAGGGAGAGGATATGGCTACACCTTC	CASSPQTGRGYGYTF	TRBV13	TRBD1	.	TRBJ1-2
TGCGCCAGCAGGGCCGGGACAGGCGATTACGAGCAGTACTTC	CASRAGTGDYEQYF	TRBV5-1	TRBD1	.	TRBJ2-7
TGTGCCAGCACAACAGGCCGGCTAGCGGAGCTGTTTTTT	CASTTGRLAELFF	TRBV28	.	.	TRBJ2-2
TGTGCCAGCAGTCCCGCCCCCCTCATCTTTAGCACAGATACGCAGTATTTT	CASSPAPLIFSTDTQYF	TRBV28	.	.	TRBJ2-3
TGTGCCAGCAGCTTAGGCATTCTCTACGAGCAGTACTTC	CASSLGILYEQYF	TRBV7-2	.	.	TRBJ2-7
TGTGCCAGCAGCCAACCTCACGGACAGCGGGAGTCCTACAATGAGCAGTTCTTC	CASSQPHGQRESYNEQFF	TRBV14	TRBD2	.	TRBJ2-1
TGTGCCAGCCAGAGCGGGGGGCCGGGTCAGCCCCAGCATTTT	CASQSGGPGQPQHF	TRBV2	.	.	TRBJ1-5
TGCGCCAGCAGTAAGCGGGGCCGAACGGCGAACGCTGAAGCTTTCTTT	CASSKRGRTANAEAFF	TRBV5-1	.	.	TRBJ1-1
TGTGCCAGCAGTTTCCCGAGGGGGAACACTGAAGCTTTCTTT	CASSFPRGNTEAFF	TRBV28	.	.	TRBJ1-1
TGTGCCAGTAGGAGATCAGGGGGAGCAGTTGGGTTCACCCGCACTGAAGCTTTCTTT	CASRRSGGAVGFTRTEAFF	TRBV19	TRBD1	.	TRBJ1-1
TGTGCCAGCAGCCCACGGACTAGCGGGAGCTCCTACAATGAGCAGTTCTTC	CASSPRTSGSSYNEQFF	TRBV7-3	TRBD2	.	TRBJ2-1
TGTGCCAGCAGTCCCCCACCTACGCGGGGCGGGGAGCTGTTTTTT	CASSPPPTRGGELFF	TRBV2	.	once	TRBJ2-2
TGTGCCAGCAGCATGGACAGGGGGCTAGGAGAGACCCAGTACTTC	CASSMDRGLGETQYF	TRBV11-3	TRBD1	.	TRBJ2-5
TGCGCCAGCAGCTTCTTCTCGGCTACTAGGGAACAGTTCTTC	CASSFFSATREQFF	TRBV5-1	.	.	TRBJ2-1
TGTGCCAGCAGCTTTCACGGGCAGGCTTTTTTCTACGAGCAGTACTTC	CASSFHGQAFFYEQYF	TRBV7-2	.	.	TRBJ2-7
TGTGCCAGCAGCTTAGGACAGGGGAGCTCCTACGAGCAGTACTTC	CASSLGQGSSYEQYF	TRBV7-2	TRBD1	.	TRBJ2-7
TGTGCCAGTAGTCCGGTTGGGTCGTCTAATGAAAAACTGTTTTTT	CASSPVGSSNEKLFF	TRBV19	.	.	TRBJ1-4
TGTGCCAGCAGCTTGGGACAGGGGGCTAAAGTTCTCACAGATACGCAGTATTTT	CASSLGQGAKVLTDTQYF	TRBV11-3	TRBD1	.	TRBJ2-3
TGTGCCAGCAGCCCGACGCCGGGACAGGGGGTGATGAACACTGAAGCTTTCTTT	CASSPTPGQGVMNTEAFF	TRBV7-3	TRBD1	.	TRBJ1-1
TGTGCCAGCAGCCACGTTGGGATTAACTATGGCTACACCTTC	CASSHVGINYGYTF	TRBV7-9	.	.	TRBJ1-2
TGTGCCAGCAGCTTGTGGCGGGACGGAATAACCTACGAGCAGTACTTC	CASSLWRDGITYEQYF	TRBV5-6	.	once	TRBJ2-7
TGCGCCAGCAGCTTGGGAGGACAGTTTTATAAACGGGAGCAGTTCTTC	CASSLGGQFYKREQFF	TRBV5-1	.	.	TRBJ2-1
TGTGCCAGCAGCCACGAGGGGGCTAGCGGGGGCTGGGGGGAGACCCAGTACTTC	CASSHEGASGGWGETQYF	TRBV4-2	TRBD2	.	TRBJ2-5
TGTGCCAGCAGCGCCTACGGGGGCAGCCAGCCCCAGCATTTT	CASSAYGGSQPQHF	TRBV9	.	.	TRBJ1-5
TGTGCCAGCAGCTTCAACAGGGATCCCTATGGCTACACCTTC	CASSFNRDPYGYTF	TRBV5-4	.	.	TRBJ1-2
TGTGCCAGCAGCTTCGACAGGGGACCAGATACGCAGTATTTT	CASSFDRGPDTQYF	TRBV7-2	TRBD1	.	TRBJ2-3
TGTGCCAGCAGCATTACGTCGACACTGTATAGCAATCAGCCCCAGCATTTT	CASSITSTLYSNQPQHF	TRBV7-2	.	once	TRBJ1-5
TGTGCCAGCTCACCATTTCCTAGTCCCGGGGAGCTGTTTTTT	CASSPFPSPGELFF	TRBV18	.	.	TRBJ2-2
TGTGCCAGCAGCCTCACTAGGGGGGAGACCCAGTACTTC	CASSLTRGETQYF	TRBV5-5	.	.	TRBJ2-5
TGTGCCAGCAGTAGGGACAGGGGGGGCAATCAGCCCCAGCATTTT	CASSRDRGGNQPQHF	TRBV28	TRBD1	.	TRBJ1-5
TGTGCCAGCAGTGAGAGGACAGGGGAAGAGGGTACCAATGAGCAGTTCTTC	CASSERTGEEGTNEQFF	TRBV6-4	TRBD1	.	TRBJ2-1
TGTGCCAGCAGCCGGGGACTGCACAACACCGGGGAGCTGTTTTTT	CASSRGLHNTGELFF	TRBV7-3	.	.	TRBJ2-2
TGTGCCAGCAGCCCCCGGACAGGGAGCGCTTTCTTT	CASSPRTGSAFF	TRBV5-8	TRBD1	.	TRBJ1-1
TGTGCCAGCAGCATGAACACTGAAGCTTTCTTT	CASSMNTEAFF	TRBV6-5	.	.	TRBJ1-1
TGTGCCAGTAGTAAGTCCACAGATACGCAGTATTTT	CASSKSTDTQYF	TRBV19	.	.	TRBJ2-3
TGCGCCAGCAGCCAAGATATGGACGGAGGGACCGGGGAGCTGTTTTTT	CASSQDMDGGTGELFF	TRBV4-3	.	.	TRBJ2-2
TGTGCCAGCAGTTTATGGGGGACCGCGGACACTGAAGCTTTCTTT	CASSLWGTADTEAFF	TRBV27	.	.	TRBJ1-1
TGCGCCAGCAGCTTTAGGGTCCTAGAGACCCAGTACTTC	CASSFRVLETQYF	TRBV5-1	.	.	TRBJ2-5
TGTGCCAGCAGTTTCGCGGAGGGGAATTCACCCCTCCACTTT	CASSFAEGNSPLHF	TRBV27	.	once	TRBJ1-6
TGTGCCAGCAGTCAGACCCCTAACTATGGCTACACCTTC	CASSQTPNYGYTF	TRBV27	.	few	TRBJ1-2
TGTGCCAGTAGTATGGGGGGACAGGGGACCGGGGCCAACGTCCTGACTTTC	CASSMGGQGTGANVLTF	TRBV19	TRBD1	.	TRBJ2-6
TGTGCCAGCAGTCGTCGGGGACGGGAAGGCCAGCCCCAGCATTTT	CASSRRGREGQPQHF	TRBV6-5	.	.	TRBJ1-5
TGTGCCAGCAGCCCCAGAACCTCTAGCACAGATACGCAGTATTTT	CASSPRTSSTDTQYF	TRBV11-2	.	.	TRBJ2-3
TGCGCCAGCAGCCTACGTCCCGGGACAGGGTATCGGTACGAGCAGTACTTC	CASSLRPGTGYRYEQYF	TRBV5-1	TRBD1	.	TRBJ2-7
TGCGCCAGCAGCTTGCCAGCAGGGGGGACAGATACGCAGTATTTT	CASSLPAGGTDTQYF	TRBV5-1	.	.	TRBJ2-3
TGTGCCAGCAACGACAGGGGCCCCTACAATGAGCAGTTCTTC	CASNDRGPYNEQFF	TRBV28	TRBD1	.	TRBJ2-1
TGTGCCAGCAGCTTAATAGCTAGCGGTGCCTACAATGAGCAGTTCTTC	CASSLIASGAYNEQFF	TRBV7-3	TRBD2	.	TRBJ2-1
TGTGCCAGCGTACAGTTATCTAACTATGGCTACACCTTC	CASVQLSNYGYTF	TRBV2	.	few	TRBJ1-2
TGTGCCAGCAGCCAGCGGACTAGTTACGAGACCCAGTACTTC	CASSQRTSYETQYF	TRBV7-2	TRBD2	.	TRBJ2-5
TGTGCCAGCAGCCCCGGGGGGCTAGCGGGGGGGCGGAGAGAGACCCAGTACTTC	CASSPGGLAGGRRETQYF	TRBV7-2	TRBD2	few	TRBJ2-5